This paragraph reports one T cell receptor beta chain. Its antigen remains unknown. The source of the sample is a study of cytomegalovirus exposure and HLA in healthy donors. Donors counted as nominally healthy when sampled, yet unrecorded immune exposures were likely. The junction had 1 base not matched to a gene; V was cut back by 4 bases and J by 1 base. Germline values: CDR1 SGHRS, CDR2 YFSETQ. The CDR3 has 13 residues. The PCR was carried out with 60 Vbeta primers and 13 Jbeta primers. The table came from immunoSEQ multiplex PCR; TCRdb's copy has only in-frame clones and leaves some out. This table has around 190,000 clones, just under 75% appearing once. Study results and limitations: A likely sequencing artifact accounted for one observed cluster of highly shared sequence variants. The study designated 150 or so TCR beta chains cytomegalovirus-associated.

This rearrangement joins TRBV5-1 to TRBJ1-2; TRBD1 agrees at 7 bases. The sample consisted of PBMCs. The receptor's source is a woman under 40 in good health and CMV-seropositive. CDR3 amino acids: CASSRDSNYGYTF. As DNA, the CDR3 is TGCGCCAGCAGCAGGGACAGTAACTATGGCTACACCTTC.